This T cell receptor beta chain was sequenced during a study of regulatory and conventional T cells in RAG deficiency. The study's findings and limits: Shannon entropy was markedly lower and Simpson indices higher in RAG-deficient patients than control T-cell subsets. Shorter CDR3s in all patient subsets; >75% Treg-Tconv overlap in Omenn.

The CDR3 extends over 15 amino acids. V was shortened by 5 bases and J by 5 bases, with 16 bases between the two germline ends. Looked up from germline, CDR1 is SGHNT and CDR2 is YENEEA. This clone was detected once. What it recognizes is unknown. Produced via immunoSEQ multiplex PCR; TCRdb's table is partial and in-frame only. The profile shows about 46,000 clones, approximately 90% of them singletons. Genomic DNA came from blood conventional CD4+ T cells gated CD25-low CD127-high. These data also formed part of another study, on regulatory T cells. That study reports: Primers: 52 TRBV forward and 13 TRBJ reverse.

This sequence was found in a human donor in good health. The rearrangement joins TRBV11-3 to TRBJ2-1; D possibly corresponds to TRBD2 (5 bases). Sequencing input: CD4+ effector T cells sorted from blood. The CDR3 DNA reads TGTGCCAGCAGCGGAGGTGAGAGGGCTGACAATGAGCAGTTCTTC. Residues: CASSGGERADNEQFF. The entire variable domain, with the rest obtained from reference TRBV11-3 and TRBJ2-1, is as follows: EAGVVQSPRYKIIEKKQPVAFWCNPISGHNTLYWYLQNLGQGPELLIRYENEEAVDDSQLPKDRFSAERLKGVDSTLKIQPAELGDSAVYLCASSGGERADNEQFFGPGTRLTVL.